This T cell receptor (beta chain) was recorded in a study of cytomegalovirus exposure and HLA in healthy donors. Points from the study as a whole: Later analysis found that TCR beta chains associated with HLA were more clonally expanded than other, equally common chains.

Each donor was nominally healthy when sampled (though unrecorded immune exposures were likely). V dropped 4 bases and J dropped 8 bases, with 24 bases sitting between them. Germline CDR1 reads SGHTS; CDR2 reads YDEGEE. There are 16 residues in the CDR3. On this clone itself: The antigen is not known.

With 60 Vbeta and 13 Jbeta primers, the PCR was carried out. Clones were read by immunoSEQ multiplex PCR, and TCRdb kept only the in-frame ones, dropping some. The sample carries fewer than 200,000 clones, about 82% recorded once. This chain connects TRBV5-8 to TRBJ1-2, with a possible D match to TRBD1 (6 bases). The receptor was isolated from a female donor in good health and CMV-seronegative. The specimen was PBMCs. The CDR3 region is CASSHRVSGGATGYTF. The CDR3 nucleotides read TGTGCCAGCAGCCACAGGGTCAGCGGGGGAGCGACGGGCTACACCTTC.